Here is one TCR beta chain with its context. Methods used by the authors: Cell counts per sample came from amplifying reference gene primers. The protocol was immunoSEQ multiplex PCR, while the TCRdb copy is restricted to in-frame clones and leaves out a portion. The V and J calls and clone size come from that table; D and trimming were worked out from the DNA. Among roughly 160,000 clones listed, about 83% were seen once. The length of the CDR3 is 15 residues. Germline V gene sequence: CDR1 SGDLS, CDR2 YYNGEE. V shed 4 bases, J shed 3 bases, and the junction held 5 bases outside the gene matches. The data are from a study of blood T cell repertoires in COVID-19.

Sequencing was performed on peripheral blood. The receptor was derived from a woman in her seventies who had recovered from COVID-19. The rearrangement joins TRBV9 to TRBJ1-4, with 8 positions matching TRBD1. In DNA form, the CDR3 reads TGTGCCAGCAGCACCCCGGGACAGGCTAATGAAAAACTGTTTTTT. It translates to CASSTPGQANEKLFF.